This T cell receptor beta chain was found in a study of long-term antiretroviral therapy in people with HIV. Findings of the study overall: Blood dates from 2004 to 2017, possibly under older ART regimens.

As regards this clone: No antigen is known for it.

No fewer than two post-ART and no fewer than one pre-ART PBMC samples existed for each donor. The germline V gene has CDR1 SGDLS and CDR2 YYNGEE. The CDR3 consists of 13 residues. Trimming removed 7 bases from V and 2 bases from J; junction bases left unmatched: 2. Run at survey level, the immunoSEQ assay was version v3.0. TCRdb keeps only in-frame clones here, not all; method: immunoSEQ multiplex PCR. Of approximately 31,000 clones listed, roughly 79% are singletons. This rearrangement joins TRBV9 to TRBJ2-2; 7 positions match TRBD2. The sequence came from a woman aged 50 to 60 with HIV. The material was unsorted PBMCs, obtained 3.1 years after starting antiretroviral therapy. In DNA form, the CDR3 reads TGTGCCAGCGGCGGGAGAAACACCGGGGAGCTGTTTTTT. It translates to CASGGRNTGELFF. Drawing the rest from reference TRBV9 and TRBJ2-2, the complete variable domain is DSGVTQTPKHLITATGQRVTLRCSPRSGDLSVYWYQQSLDQGLQFLIQYYNGEERAKGNILERFSAQQFPDLHSELNLSSLELGDSALYFCASGGRNTGELFFGEGSRLTVL.